This is a list of T cell receptor beta chains from one sample in a study of cytomegalovirus exposure and HLA in healthy donors. The assay was immunoSEQ multiplex PCR, and TCRdb's table has in-frame clones only and misses some. The sample consists of around 300,000 clones, around 90% of them appearing once. Specimen: PBMCs. The receptors come from a young woman in good health and CMV-seropositive. CDR3s include the opening cysteine and the closing phenylalanine or tryptophan. Fields, in order: clone size, D gene, J gene, V gene, CDR3 protein, CDR3 DNA. A D gene is named only where the DNA matches it firmly. Clone size is not always given. Where it is, it says once, few, many or a class for expanded clones.

clone size: .; D gene: TRBD2; J gene: TRBJ2-2; V gene: TRBV27; CDR3 protein: CASSPSGPGELFF; CDR3 DNA: TGTGCCAGCAGCCCTAGCGGGCCCGGGGAGCTGTTTTTT
clone size: .; D gene: .; J gene: TRBJ2-1; V gene: TRBV9; CDR3 protein: CASSAKQGSAYNEQFF; CDR3 DNA: TGTGCCAGCAGCGCTAAACAGGGAAGTGCCTACAATGAGCAGTTCTTC
clone size: .; D gene: .; J gene: TRBJ2-5; V gene: TRBV4-2; CDR3 protein: CASSPLLGTGQETQYF; CDR3 DNA: TGTGCCAGCAGCCCTCTGCTTGGAACAGGCCAAGAGACCCAGTACTTC
clone size: .; D gene: .; J gene: TRBJ2-2; V gene: TRBV27; CDR3 protein: CASTGTGELFF; CDR3 DNA: TGTGCCAGCACGGGGACCGGGGAGCTGTTTTTT
clone size: .; D gene: .; J gene: TRBJ2-2; V gene: TRBV6-5; CDR3 protein: CASSSLGGAPGELFF; CDR3 DNA: TGTGCCAGCAGTTCCTTGGGGGGGGCCCCCGGGGAGCTGTTTTTT
clone size: few; D gene: .; J gene: TRBJ1-4; V gene: TRBV6-5; CDR3 protein: CASSSFKMWEKLFF; CDR3 DNA: TGTGCCAGCAGTTCTTTCAAGATGTGGGAAAAACTGTTTTTT
clone size: .; D gene: TRBD1; J gene: TRBJ1-4; V gene: TRBV6-5; CDR3 protein: CASKPPGQGFEKLFF; CDR3 DNA: TGTGCCAGCAAGCCACCGGGACAGGGATTCGAAAAACTGTTTTTT
clone size: .; D gene: .; J gene: TRBJ2-7; V gene: TRBV28; CDR3 protein: CASSLAASAPTTYEQYF; CDR3 DNA: TGTGCCAGCAGTTTAGCAGCTTCGGCACCAACCACCTACGAGCAGTACTTC
clone size: .; D gene: TRBD2; J gene: TRBJ2-7; V gene: TRBV9; CDR3 protein: CASSVFTSGRLNEQYF; CDR3 DNA: TGTGCCAGCAGCGTCTTCACTAGCGGGAGACTTAACGAGCAGTACTTC
clone size: .; D gene: .; J gene: TRBJ2-3; V gene: TRBV28; CDR3 protein: CASSPNADPTDTQYF; CDR3 DNA: TGTGCCAGCAGTCCCAACGCGGACCCCACAGATACGCAGTATTTT
clone size: .; D gene: .; J gene: TRBJ1-1; V gene: TRBV12-5; CDR3 protein: CASVPPGQIEAFF; CDR3 DNA: TGTGCTAGCGTCCCCCCTGGACAGATTGAAGCTTTCTTT
clone size: .; D gene: TRBD1; J gene: TRBJ1-5; V gene: TRBV28; CDR3 protein: CASSPTGVEFNQPQHF; CDR3 DNA: TGTGCCAGCAGTCCCACAGGGGTCGAATTCAATCAGCCCCAGCATTTT
clone size: few; D gene: .; J gene: TRBJ2-3; V gene: TRBV9; CDR3 protein: CASSAPGGTDTQYF; CDR3 DNA: TGTGCCAGCAGCGCACCAGGGGGCACAGATACGCAGTATTTT
clone size: .; D gene: .; J gene: TRBJ2-4; V gene: TRBV4-2; CDR3 protein: CASSPGEFGNIQYF; CDR3 DNA: TGTGCCAGCAGCCCGGGGGAGTTTGGAAACATTCAGTACTTC
clone size: .; D gene: TRBD2; J gene: TRBJ2-3; V gene: TRBV5-6; CDR3 protein: CASRPLGLAGTPTDTQYF; CDR3 DNA: TGTGCCAGCCGCCCCCTCGGACTAGCGGGAACCCCCACAGATACGCAGTATTTT
clone size: .; D gene: .; J gene: TRBJ2-5; V gene: TRBV4-2; CDR3 protein: CASSQDPLYQETQYF; CDR3 DNA: TGTGCCAGCAGCCAAGATCCTTTGTACCAAGAGACCCAGTACTTC
clone size: .; D gene: .; J gene: TRBJ2-4; V gene: TRBV9; CDR3 protein: CASSPMDSKNIQYF; CDR3 DNA: TGTGCCAGCAGCCCGATGGACAGCAAAAACATTCAGTACTTC
clone size: .; D gene: .; J gene: TRBJ1-1; V gene: TRBV19; CDR3 protein: CASSTRTANTEAFF; CDR3 DNA: TGTGCCAGTAGTACCAGGACAGCGAACACTGAAGCTTTCTTT
clone size: .; D gene: .; J gene: TRBJ1-4; V gene: TRBV6-1; CDR3 protein: CASSDRNEKLFF; CDR3 DNA: TGTGCCAGCAGTGACAGAAATGAAAAACTGTTTTTT
clone size: .; D gene: .; J gene: TRBJ2-7; V gene: TRBV2; CDR3 protein: CASILGFSTTYEQYF; CDR3 DNA: TGTGCCAGCATCCTAGGGTTTAGCACAACCTACGAGCAGTACTTC
clone size: .; D gene: .; J gene: TRBJ2-7; V gene: TRBV28; CDR3 protein: CASSLRFYEQYF; CDR3 DNA: TGTGCCAGCAGTTTACGGTTCTACGAGCAGTACTTC
clone size: .; D gene: TRBD1; J gene: TRBJ2-7; V gene: TRBV28; CDR3 protein: CASSLAGQGMSYEQYF; CDR3 DNA: TGTGCCAGCAGTTTAGCCGGACAGGGGATGAGCTACGAGCAGTACTTC
clone size: .; D gene: .; J gene: TRBJ2-1; V gene: TRBV18; CDR3 protein: CASSPRNRGLEQFF; CDR3 DNA: TGTGCCAGCTCACCACGGAACCGGGGTTTGGAGCAGTTCTTC
clone size: once; D gene: TRBD2; J gene: TRBJ2-3; V gene: TRBV12-5; CDR3 protein: CASGPAGAADTQYF; CDR3 DNA: TGTGCTAGTGGCCCAGCGGGAGCGGCAGATACGCAGTATTTT
clone size: once; D gene: .; J gene: TRBJ2-7; V gene: TRBV30; CDR3 protein: CAWSVGGYEQYF; CDR3 DNA: TGTGCCTGGAGTGTGGGCGGGTACGAGCAGTACTTC
clone size: .; D gene: .; J gene: TRBJ2-3; V gene: TRBV7-2; CDR3 protein: CASSLQGSTDTQYF; CDR3 DNA: TGTGCCAGCAGCTTACAGGGTAGCACAGATACGCAGTATTTT
clone size: .; D gene: TRBD1; J gene: TRBJ1-5; V gene: TRBV5-1; CDR3 protein: CASSLEGQGIQPQHF; CDR3 DNA: TGCGCCAGCAGCTTGGAGGGACAGGGAATTCAGCCCCAGCATTTT
clone size: .; D gene: .; J gene: TRBJ1-6; V gene: TRBV7-3; CDR3 protein: CASSVQGRNSPLHF; CDR3 DNA: TGTGCCAGCAGCGTACAGGGTAGGAATTCACCCCTCCACTTT
clone size: .; D gene: TRBD1; J gene: TRBJ1-5; V gene: TRBV11-2; CDR3 protein: CASSPGTAKGPQHF; CDR3 DNA: TGTGCCAGCAGCCCCGGGACAGCCAAGGGGCCCCAGCATTTT
clone size: .; D gene: TRBD1; J gene: TRBJ2-5; V gene: TRBV9; CDR3 protein: CASSFTGQARQETQYF; CDR3 DNA: TGTGCCAGCAGCTTTACGGGACAGGCCCGACAAGAGACCCAGTACTTC
clone size: few; D gene: .; J gene: TRBJ2-2; V gene: TRBV7-3; CDR3 protein: CASSLDPPGLGELFF; CDR3 DNA: TGTGCCAGCAGCTTAGATCCCCCTGGACTTGGGGAGCTGTTTTTT
clone size: few; D gene: .; J gene: TRBJ1-2; V gene: TRBV9; CDR3 protein: CASSPSGPGKSYGYTF; CDR3 DNA: TGTGCCAGCAGCCCCTCGGGGCCAGGCAAGAGCTATGGCTACACCTTC
clone size: .; D gene: TRBD2; J gene: TRBJ2-5; V gene: TRBV7-8; CDR3 protein: CASSPSPREFAETQYF; CDR3 DNA: TGTGCCAGCAGCCCGAGCCCGCGGGAGTTCGCAGAGACCCAGTACTTC
clone size: .; D gene: .; J gene: TRBJ1-5; V gene: TRBV7-8; CDR3 protein: CASSLAPGAPNQPQHF; CDR3 DNA: TGTGCCAGCAGCTTAGCGCCTGGGGCCCCCAATCAGCCCCAGCATTTT
clone size: .; D gene: TRBD1; J gene: TRBJ2-7; V gene: TRBV2; CDR3 protein: CASTGDRSSYEQYF; CDR3 DNA: TGTGCCAGCACCGGGGACAGGAGCTCCTACGAGCAGTACTTC
clone size: .; D gene: .; J gene: TRBJ2-3; V gene: TRBV29-1; CDR3 protein: CSVPQGTSTDTQYF; CDR3 DNA: TGCAGCGTTCCACAGGGAACTAGCACAGATACGCAGTATTTT
clone size: .; D gene: TRBD1; J gene: TRBJ2-3; V gene: TRBV29-1; CDR3 protein: CSVERGQGTQYF; CDR3 DNA: TGCAGCGTTGAGCGGGGACAGGGTACGCAGTATTTT
clone size: .; D gene: TRBD1; J gene: TRBJ1-1; V gene: TRBV5-1; CDR3 protein: CASSLGDSFSMNTEAFF; CDR3 DNA: TGCGCCAGCAGCTTGGGGGACAGTTTTTCTATGAACACTGAAGCTTTCTTT
clone size: .; D gene: .; J gene: TRBJ2-1; V gene: TRBV2; CDR3 protein: CASSVGLPEQFF; CDR3 DNA: TGTGCCAGCAGTGTCGGTCTTCCTGAGCAGTTCTTC
clone size: .; D gene: TRBD1; J gene: TRBJ1-1; V gene: TRBV7-2; CDR3 protein: CASYRGGAGNTEAFF; CDR3 DNA: TGTGCCAGCTATCGAGGGGGCGCGGGGAACACTGAAGCTTTCTTT
clone size: once; D gene: TRBD2; J gene: TRBJ2-3; V gene: TRBV13; CDR3 protein: CASSGLAGGEGTDTQYF; CDR3 DNA: TGTGCCAGCAGCGGACTAGCGGGAGGGGAGGGCACAGATACGCAGTATTTT
clone size: .; D gene: .; J gene: TRBJ2-1; V gene: TRBV2; CDR3 protein: CASRKGESYNEQFF; CDR3 DNA: TGTGCCAGCAGGAAGGGGGAATCTTACAATGAGCAGTTCTTC
clone size: .; D gene: .; J gene: TRBJ1-1; V gene: TRBV18; CDR3 protein: CASSPGGLEAFF; CDR3 DNA: TGTGCCAGCTCCCCAGGCGGATTAGAGGCTTTCTTT
clone size: .; D gene: TRBD1; J gene: TRBJ2-1; V gene: TRBV29-1; CDR3 protein: CSVGGQGYYNEQFF; CDR3 DNA: TGCAGCGTTGGGGGACAGGGGTACTACAATGAGCAGTTCTTC
clone size: .; D gene: .; J gene: TRBJ2-2; V gene: TRBV7-2; CDR3 protein: CASSSPVNTGELFF; CDR3 DNA: TGTGCCAGCAGCTCCCCGGTGAACACCGGGGAGCTGTTTTTT
clone size: .; D gene: .; J gene: TRBJ2-1; V gene: TRBV18; CDR3 protein: CASSLLGVGEQFF; CDR3 DNA: TGTGCCAGCTCACTACTGGGAGTAGGTGAGCAGTTCTTC